Listed below are T cell receptor beta chains from one sample, sequenced in a study of PD-1 blockade in classical Hodgkin lymphoma. Clones were sequenced by immunoSEQ multiplex PCR, and TCRdb holds only the in-frame ones, with some missing. Among 31,000 or so clones listed, just over 70% were seen once. The sequenced sample was peripheral blood mononuclear cells (PBMCs), obtained before the second cycle of nivolumab. These receptors originate from a human donor with classical Hodgkin lymphoma. The CDR3 runs from the conserved cysteine through the conserved F or W. D genes are given only for firm matches. Clone size is given for some rows only: seen once, a few or many times, or a class if the clone is expanded.

v_call	j_call	d_call	clone_size	cdr3_nt	cdr3_aa
TRBV5-1	TRBJ2-6	TRBD1	.	TGCGCCACCACGACAGGGGGCGCCTCTGGGGCCAACGTCCTGACTTTC	CATTTGGASGANVLTF
TRBV4-2	TRBJ1-5	.	.	TGTGCCAGCAGCCAAGATGAGCTCGGGTCGAGGAATCAGCCCCAGCATTTT	CASSQDELGSRNQPQHF
TRBV6-1	TRBJ1-5	.	.	TGTGCCAGCAGTGAATCCCGGGACATTAGCAATCAGCCCCAGCATTTT	CASSESRDISNQPQHF
TRBV19	TRBJ1-2	TRBD1	medium-sized	TGTGCCAGTAGTCGCGGGACAGTCGGTCTGCGGGGCTACACCTTC	CASSRGTVGLRGYTF
TRBV11-2	TRBJ2-1	TRBD2	.	TGTGCCAGCAGCTTCGCGGGGGGCGGGGTGGGCTACAATGAGCAGTTCTTC	CASSFAGGGVGYNEQFF
TRBV5-6	TRBJ2-7	.	.	TGTGCCAGCAGCTTCCGGGGTCCTTCCTACGAGCAGTACTTC	CASSFRGPSYEQYF
TRBV2	TRBJ1-3	TRBD1	.	TGTGCCAGCAGTGTTGTCAGGGGGGACTCCGGAAACACCATATATTTT	CASSVVRGDSGNTIYF
TRBV5-1	TRBJ1-1	.	.	TGCGCCAGCAGCTGGGCCATCTTCGGGGGCACTGAAGCTTTCTTT	CASSWAIFGGTEAFF
TRBV30	TRBJ1-6	.	.	TGTGCCTGGAGTGTAATGGCAGGGCAGTCACCCCTCCACTTT	CAWSVMAGQSPLHF
TRBV7-2	TRBJ2-7	TRBD1	once	TGTGCCAGCAGCCGTCTTTCAGGGGGTTCCTACGAGCAGTACTTC	CASSRLSGGSYEQYF
TRBV11-2	TRBJ1-2	.	.	TGTGCCAGCAGCTTAGATTGGCCTGCCGGGACCCGCGACTATGGCTACACCTTC	CASSLDWPAGTRDYGYTF
TRBV14	TRBJ2-7	.	.	TGTGCCAGCAGCCAAGATCGCGGGTCTTGGCAGTACTTC	CASSQDRGSWQYF
TRBV7-6	TRBJ1-1	.	.	TGTGCCAGCAGCTTAGGTATGAGAACTGAAGCTTTCTTT	CASSLGMRTEAFF
TRBV7-9	TRBJ2-7	.	once	TGTGCCAGCAGCTTAGGTGGCGACGAGCAGTACTTC	CASSLGGDEQYF
TRBV6-5	TRBJ2-7	TRBD1	once	TGTGCCAGCAGCTCTCCGGGACAGGGTGACTACGAGCAGTACTTC	CASSSPGQGDYEQYF
TRBV6-5	TRBJ2-7	TRBD1	once	TGTGCCAGCAGTTACCGGACAGGGAGGTACGAGCAGTACTTC	CASSYRTGRYEQYF
TRBV10-2	TRBJ2-3	TRBD2	.	TGCGCCAGCAGCCGACTAGCGGGAAGCACAGATACGCAGTATTTT	CASSRLAGSTDTQYF
TRBV4-1	TRBJ2-5	.	.	TGCGCCAGCAGCCAAGATCCATGGGCGGTCCCGGGGGAGACCCAGTACTTC	CASSQDPWAVPGETQYF
TRBV5-5	TRBJ2-3	.	once	TGTGCCAGCAGCACAGGGCCACAGAGCACAGATACGCAGTATTTT	CASSTGPQSTDTQYF
TRBV5-1	TRBJ2-7	.	.	TGCGCCAGCAGCTTGGTCCAGGGGACCTACGAGCAGTACTTC	CASSLVQGTYEQYF
TRBV5-1	TRBJ2-7	.	.	TGCGCCAGCAGCTTGGCCAACGGGGGCGGCGAGCAGTACTTC	CASSLANGGGEQYF
TRBV6-5	TRBJ2-3	TRBD2	.	TGTGCTTCGGGACTATCGACAGATACGCAGTATTTT	CASGLSTDTQYF
TRBV19	TRBJ2-3	.	.	TGTGCCAGTAGTATAGCCCCGTCGGAGACGCCAGATACGCAGTATTTT	CASSIAPSETPDTQYF
TRBV6-5	TRBJ1-2	TRBD1	.	TGTGCCAGCAGTTCCGGGACAGGGGGCAACTATGGCTACACCTTC	CASSSGTGGNYGYTF
TRBV18	TRBJ1-1	.	.	TGTGCCAGCTCACCCCAGTCCATGAACACTGAAGCTTTCTTT	CASSPQSMNTEAFF
TRBV4-1	TRBJ1-1	.	.	TGCGCCAGCAGCCCCGGTTTCGGGTGGAACACTGAAGCTTTCTTT	CASSPGFGWNTEAFF
TRBV7-9	TRBJ2-3	TRBD2	.	TGTGCCAGCAACCCACTAGCGGACATCACAGATACGCAGTATTTT	CASNPLADITDTQYF
TRBV9	TRBJ2-7	TRBD1	few	TGTGCCAGCAGCGCCGGGGACAGCCCTTCAAACGAGCAGTACTTC	CASSAGDSPSNEQYF
TRBV9	TRBJ1-1	TRBD1	once	TGTGCCAGCAGCGCCTCACAGGGGTCCCTCACTGAAGCTTTCTTT	CASSASQGSLTEAFF
TRBV6-5	TRBJ1-2	TRBD1	.	TGTGCCAGCAGTTACTCCCAGGGGGTTTTTTATGGCTACACCTTC	CASSYSQGVFYGYTF
TRBV19	TRBJ2-1	TRBD2	.	TGTGCCAGTAGTCTAACTAGCGAAGCCTACAATGAGCAGTTCTTC	CASSLTSEAYNEQFF
TRBV2	TRBJ1-2	.	.	TGTGCCAGCGATCGGTCGGGGCCCTTTAACTATGGCTACACCTTC	CASDRSGPFNYGYTF
TRBV5-5	TRBJ1-4	TRBD1	once	TGTGCCAGCAGCTTGGCAACCGGGACAGGGTATTCGAATGAAAAACTGTTTTTT	CASSLATGTGYSNEKLFF
TRBV6-1	TRBJ1-6	TRBD1	.	TGTGCCAGCAGTCCATCGACAGGGATAAATTCACCCCTCCACTTT	CASSPSTGINSPLHF
TRBV6-6	TRBJ2-1	TRBD2	once	TGTGCCAGCAGTCCCCTGGGACTAGCGGGAGACAATGAGCAGTTCTTC	CASSPLGLAGDNEQFF
TRBV6-5	TRBJ2-3	.	.	TGTGCCAGCAGTTCTAGACAGGTCAGCACAGATACGCAGTATTTT	CASSSRQVSTDTQYF
TRBV7-6	TRBJ2-1	.	.	TGTGCCAGCAGCTCCCGGGGGAGCTCCTACAATGAGCAGTTCTTC	CASSSRGSSYNEQFF
TRBV7-2	TRBJ2-5	.	.	TGTGCCAGCAGCTTAGAGGGGATGGGGGCTGAGACCCAGTACTTC	CASSLEGMGAETQYF
TRBV5-6	TRBJ1-6	.	.	TGTGCCAGCAGCTTGGGGGGGGATAATTCACCCCTCCACTTT	CASSLGGDNSPLHF
TRBV28	TRBJ1-5	.	.	TGTGCCAGCAGTGTACAACAGGAGAAGAGGGAGCCCCAGCATTTT	CASSVQQEKREPQHF